The sequence of this T cell receptor beta chain was determined in a study of T cells in Graves' hyperthyroidism and ophthalmopathy. Hyperthyroidism in the patients, aged 18 to 65, was newly diagnosed and under 2 months in duration. This clonotype showed up many times. Its specificity is unknown. Researchers took RNA transcripts and amplified the TCR beta CDR3 regions from them. RT-PCR in the first round (using the HTBI primer set) targeted the TCR CDR3. TCRdb fed the multiplex PCR reads into MiXCR, producing one record per CDR3 protein. This sample has roughly 380,000 distinct CDR3 sequences, with about 18% found just once. Findings and caveats of the study: Blood shared most expanded thyroid clonotypes above 0.001.

V dropped 5 bases and J dropped 0 bases, with 15 bases sitting between them. The CDR3 totals 15 residues. Germline values: CDR1 SGHRS, CDR2 YFSETQ. Sequenced material: blood. The J gene is TRBJ2-7, the V gene TRBV5-1, with D unresolved. This clonotype originated in a young woman with Graves' hyperthyroidism. Here the CDR3 DNA reads TGCGCCAGCAGACAAACGCCAACACTCTCCTACGAGCAGTACTTC. This encodes CASRQTPTLSYEQYF.